This T cell receptor (beta chain) comes out of a study of T cell responses to AZD1222 COVID-19 vaccine. At the level of the study: Timing groups of about 4 and about 12 weeks for second doses were pooled.

TCRdb keeps only in-frame clones here, not all; method: immunoSEQ multiplex PCR. The sample contains around 140,000 clones, around nine tenths of which appear only once. This CDR3 contains 14 residues. In germline, CDR1 is SGDLS, CDR2 YYNGEE. Trimming left V 4 bases short and J 0 bases short, with 8 bases between. As concerns this clone: Its specificity is unknown.

Study-wide results and caveats: The study found vaccine-associated CD4 TCRs spanning spike, dominant at 160-218 and 743-854. A mostly white British donor set with more females was recruited, and clonal diversity was possibly underestimated.

J is TRBJ1-3 and V is TRBV9; D call uncertain. The receptor comes from an adult in good health. The specimen was peripheral blood, collected on day 0 of AZD1222 vaccination. CDR3 DNA: TGTGCCAGCAGCCCTTCCGTCTCTGGAAACACCATATATTTT. Its translation: CASSPSVSGNTIYF.